The rows below give T cell receptor beta chains drawn from one sample of a study of graft-versus-host responses after intestinal transplantation. TCRdb keeps only in-frame clones here, not all; method: immunoSEQ multiplex PCR. Here the sample spans more than 45,000 clones, approximately 89% being singletons. The source material was PBMCs, sampled about 4 months after intestinal transplantation. These receptors came from a human patient who received an intestinal transplant, so some T cells may come from the graft donor. The conserved cysteine and the conserved F or W are not part of the CDR3 here. A D gene is named only where the DNA matches it firmly. Only some rows state a clone size, as once, few, many or a class for expanded clones.

d_call: -; clone_size: -; v_call: TRBV5-8; cdr3_length: 14; cdr3_aa: ASSLVLTDSGNTIY
d_call: TRBD2; clone_size: -; v_call: TRBV7-9; cdr3_length: 14; cdr3_aa: ASSPTSAKLYNEQF
d_call: TRBD2; clone_size: -; v_call: TRBV28; cdr3_length: 13; cdr3_aa: ASSSTSGGTDTQY
d_call: TRBD1; clone_size: -; v_call: TRBV5-1; cdr3_length: 11; cdr3_aa: ASSGTGSYEQY
d_call: -; clone_size: -; v_call: TRBV7-9; cdr3_length: 13; cdr3_aa: ASSRLPGQVYEQY
d_call: TRBD2; clone_size: -; v_call: TRBV6-5; cdr3_length: 12; cdr3_aa: ASSLAGNSYEQY
d_call: -; clone_size: -; v_call: TRBV28; cdr3_length: 16; cdr3_aa: ASNGKGWGLGGGAEAF
d_call: TRBD1; clone_size: -; v_call: TRBV4-2; cdr3_length: 15; cdr3_aa: ASSQVSADRGNTEAF
d_call: -; clone_size: few; v_call: TRBV7-9; cdr3_length: 11; cdr3_aa: ASRTGGQETQY
d_call: -; clone_size: -; v_call: TRBV5-1; cdr3_length: 13; cdr3_aa: ASSLAAGSYNEQF
d_call: -; clone_size: -; v_call: TRBV7-2; cdr3_length: 14; cdr3_aa: ASSLEAELGQETQY